This TCR beta chain is from a study of shared clonotypes between healthy human individuals (dated by TCRdb to about 2020). Broadly, across the study: A couple of women and a few men aged 18 to 49 years were included in the cohort. For each donor, three plates each were used for CD4 naive and CD4 memory, two plates were used for CD8 naive, and one plate was used for CD8 memory. To estimate repertoire size and how much clonotype sharing occurs between individuals, the study deeply sequenced the blood TCR repertoires of several healthy adults. Different laboratories and diverse techniques were used to prepare libraries and sequence TCR repertoires, to increase sequencing depth and limit assay-specific biases. Between about 0.94 and 8.9 billion PBMCs per donor were obtained by leukapheresis. What the research found in general, with its limitations: Approximately 5% of naive CD4, roughly 3.5% of naive CD8, about 2.1% of memory CD4, and 0.35% to 0.4% of memory CD8 clonotypes were shared across four donors. Pairwise subsampling indicated that sequencing depth was expected to affect the degree of clonotype sharing among donors. Incomplete sequencing was indicated by rarefaction of sorted-subset datasets, despite the large sequencing depth. Estimated clonotype richness was generally larger for naive than for memory subsets. Higher generation probabilities were observed for clonotypes shared by all four sorted-subset donors than for non-shared clonotypes. Only blood was sampled, and tissue TCR repertoires likely differ from those in blood. The small number of donors limited the genetic and exposure-history diversity represented.

As concerns this clone: This receptor's antigen is unknown. Per-base qualities were not stored, and no clone one base away is much larger.

Donors were healthy HIV-negative adults with no recently reported acute infections or vaccinations. Every donor was a Caucasian adult living in Nashville, Tennessee, USA. CD8 memory samples consisted of magnetically selected CD45RO+ cells combined with CCR7-negative CD45RA+ effector memory (TemRA) cells. After blood collection by leukapheresis, PBMCs were isolated using Ficoll-Histopaque density gradient centrifugation and then cryopreserved in the vapor phase of liquid nitrogen. Analytical flow cytometry was used to check the purity and quantity of every magnetically sorted T cell population. From each sorted fraction, genomic DNA was isolated and quantified by UV absorbance on a Nanodrop 2000c. Using the deep immunoSEQ assay, multiplex PCR amplified TCR CDR3 regions from genomic DNA. Genomic DNA extracted from each cell subset was distributed evenly over all wells of several immunoSEQ 96-well plates, and each plate served as one replicate. For sorted subsets, each replicate PCR was loaded with approximately 190 ng genomic DNA, equivalent to 25,000 to 30,000 T cell genomes. Purified libraries were quantified with a Qubit 3.0 fluorometer, sized on a Bioanalyzer 2100, and re-quantified with the KAPA Library Quantification kit. Every immunoSEQ 96-well plate was sequenced on a dedicated single-read 150-cycle Illumina NextSeq 550 flow cell. Under the source paper's analysis protocol: Because the immunoSEQ output included only junctional sequences and no quality scores, the filtering could not be the same as the filtering used for full-length reads. To assign V/J genes and CDR3, sequences were annotated against IMGT germline references using PyIR, a Python wrapper for IgBLAST v1.9. Reads were filtered out if the reads had weak V/J assignments (E-value above 1e-6), no CDR3, stop codons, out-of-frame junctions, or ambiguous translated residues. V3J clonotypes were defined as sequences sharing an identical inferred V gene, J gene, and CDR3 amino acid sequence. Percentage overlap between repertoires was calculated by dividing the number of shared unique clonotypes by the size of the smaller repertoire. RTK rarefaction, the Chao1 estimator, and Recon v2.1 estimates of unobserved clonotypes were used to assess repertoire richness. Generation probabilities were computed with OLGA for all TCRbeta clonotypes obtained by the gDNA method from a few donors. What TCRdb holds here is the immuneACCESS table cut down to in-frame rearrangements. Part of the clones is not present; checked against another copy, under half of the missing clones reflect an unresolved V gene, and the others are unexplained. V and J calls plus clone size are reproduced from that table; the DNA served to infer D and trimming. The sample table shows about 320,000 clones, and around 90% are seen once. The ten largest account for 15% to 20% of the sample.

Trimming removed 2 bases from V and 2 bases from J; the gene matches leave 4 bases unexplained. CDR3 length: 15 amino acids, cysteine to phenylalanine. CDR3 DNA only is kept here, 45 bases in frame from base 1. According to the germline V gene, CDR1 reads SGHDT and CDR2 reads YYEEEE. The receptor's source is a young man in good health. Material for sequencing was memory CD8+ T cells sorted from blood. Explained via the paper, the cell subset or site label denotes: CD45RO+ cells pooled with CCR7-negative TemRA cells. The chain is assembled from TRBV5-6 and TRBJ2-3, and 8 bases in between align with TRBD2. The CDR3 in this case is CASSFSSGLTDTQYF. Read as DNA, the sequence is TGTGCCAGCAGCTTCTCTAGCGGGCTCACAGATACGCAGTATTTT.